This T cell receptor (beta chain) was recorded in a study of neoadjuvant anti-PD-1 for oral cavity cancer. Study overall: Before surgery, most patients got three to four biweekly 3 mg/kg nivolumab doses.

This table comes from immunoSEQ multiplex PCR, and its TCRdb copy is limited to in-frame clones, with some not included. The data show some 15,000 clones, with approximately 70% seen just once and less than 3.5% held by the top ten. Study-wide results and caveats: Each response group had just a few patients in TCR analyses.

A few counts support this clone. Its antigen is undetermined. These newly diagnosed stage II-IVA oral cavity squamous cell carcinoma patients had no prior systemic or radiation treatment. The CDR3 loop spans 14 amino acids. V lost 2 bases and J lost 3, with 11 bases in between. The germline CDR1 and CDR2 sequences are SGHRS and YFSETQ. Sample: PBMCs, taken before nivolumab (anti-PD-1) treatment. This chain uses TRBV5-1 with TRBJ1-2, with D perhaps matching TRBD1 (5 bases). The receptor was derived from a person aged 40 to 85 with oral cavity squamous cell carcinoma. The DNA for the CDR3 is TGCGCCAGCAGCTTCCAGGGTGAGGACTATGGCTACACCTTC. Translating gives CASSFQGEDYGYTF.